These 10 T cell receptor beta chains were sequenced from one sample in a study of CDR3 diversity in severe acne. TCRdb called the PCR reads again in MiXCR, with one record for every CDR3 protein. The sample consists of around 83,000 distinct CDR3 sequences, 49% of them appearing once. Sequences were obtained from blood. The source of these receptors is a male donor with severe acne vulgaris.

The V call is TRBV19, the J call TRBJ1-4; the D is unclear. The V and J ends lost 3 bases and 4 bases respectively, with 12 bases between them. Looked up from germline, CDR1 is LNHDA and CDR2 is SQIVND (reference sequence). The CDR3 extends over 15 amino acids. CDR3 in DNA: TGTGCCAGTAGTATTTCGTACAGCAATAATGAAAAACTGTTTTTT. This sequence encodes CASSISYSNNEKLFF.

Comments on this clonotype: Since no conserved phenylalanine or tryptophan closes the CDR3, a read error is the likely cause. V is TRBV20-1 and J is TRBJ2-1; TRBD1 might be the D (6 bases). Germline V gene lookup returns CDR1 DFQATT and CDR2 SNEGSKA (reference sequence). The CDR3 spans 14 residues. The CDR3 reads CCALGGRVSNEQFL. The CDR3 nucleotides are TGCTGTGCGCTTGGGGGCAGGGTCAGCAATGAGCAGTTCCTC.

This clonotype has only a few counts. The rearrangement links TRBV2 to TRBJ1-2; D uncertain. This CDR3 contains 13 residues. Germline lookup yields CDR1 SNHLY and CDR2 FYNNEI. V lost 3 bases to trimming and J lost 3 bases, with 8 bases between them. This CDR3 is CASSDGRDYGYTF. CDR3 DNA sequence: TGTGCCAGCAGTGATGGGAGAGACTATGGCTACACCTTC. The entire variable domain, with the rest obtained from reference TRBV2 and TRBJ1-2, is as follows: EPEVTQTPSHQVTQMGQEVILRCVPISNHLYFYWYRQILGQKVEFLVSFYNNEISEKSEIFDDQFSVERPDGSNFTLKIRSTKLEDSAMYFCASSDGRDYGYTFGSGTRLTVV.

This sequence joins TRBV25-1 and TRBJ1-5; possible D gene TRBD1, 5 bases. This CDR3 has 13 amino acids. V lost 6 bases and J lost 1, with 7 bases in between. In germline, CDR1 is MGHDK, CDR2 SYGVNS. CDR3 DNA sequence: TGTGCCAGCAGGGGGGGGAGCAATCAGCCCCAGCATTTT. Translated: CASRGGSNQPQHF. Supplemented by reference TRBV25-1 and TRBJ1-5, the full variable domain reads EADIYQTPRYLVIGTGKKITLECSQTMGHDKMYWYQQDPGMELHLIHYSYGVNSTEKGDLSSESTVSRIRTEHFPLTLESARPSHTSQYLCASRGGSNQPQHFGDGTRLSIL.

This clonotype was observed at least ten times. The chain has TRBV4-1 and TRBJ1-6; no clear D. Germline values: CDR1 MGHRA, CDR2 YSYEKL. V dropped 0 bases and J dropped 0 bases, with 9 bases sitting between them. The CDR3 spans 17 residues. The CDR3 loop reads CASSQEVGISYNSPLHF. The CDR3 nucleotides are TGCGCCAGCAGCCAAGAGGTGGGGATCTCCTATAATTCACCCCTCCACTTT.

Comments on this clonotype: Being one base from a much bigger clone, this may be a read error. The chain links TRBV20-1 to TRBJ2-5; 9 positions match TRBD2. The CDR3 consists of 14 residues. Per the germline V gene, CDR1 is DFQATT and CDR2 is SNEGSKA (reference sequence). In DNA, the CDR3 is TGCAGTGCTAGAGTGGCGGGGGGGCCAGAGACCCAGTGCTTC. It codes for CSARVAGGPETQCF.

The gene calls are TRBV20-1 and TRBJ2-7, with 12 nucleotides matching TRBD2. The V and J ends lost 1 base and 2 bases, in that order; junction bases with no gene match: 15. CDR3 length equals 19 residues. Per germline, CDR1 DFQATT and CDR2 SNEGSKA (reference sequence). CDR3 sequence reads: CSARGEASGRAQVTYEQYF. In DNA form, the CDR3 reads TGCAGTGCTAGAGGTGAAGCTAGCGGGAGGGCCCAGGTAACCTACGAGCAGTACTTC.

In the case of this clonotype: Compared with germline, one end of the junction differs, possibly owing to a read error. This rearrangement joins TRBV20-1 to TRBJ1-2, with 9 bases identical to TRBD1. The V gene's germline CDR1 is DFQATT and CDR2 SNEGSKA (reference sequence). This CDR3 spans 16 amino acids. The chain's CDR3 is CCASGFAGTGLGGYTF. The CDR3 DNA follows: TGCTGTGCCTCAGGATTTGCGGGGACAGGGTTAGGTGGCTACACCTTC.

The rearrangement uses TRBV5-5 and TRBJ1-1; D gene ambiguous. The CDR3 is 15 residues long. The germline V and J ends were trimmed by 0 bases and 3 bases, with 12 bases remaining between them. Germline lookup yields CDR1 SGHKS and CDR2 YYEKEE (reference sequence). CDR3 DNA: TGTGCCAGCAGCTTGGTAGGCCGGGAGGACACTGAAGCTTTCTTT. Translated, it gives CASSLVGREDTEAFF.

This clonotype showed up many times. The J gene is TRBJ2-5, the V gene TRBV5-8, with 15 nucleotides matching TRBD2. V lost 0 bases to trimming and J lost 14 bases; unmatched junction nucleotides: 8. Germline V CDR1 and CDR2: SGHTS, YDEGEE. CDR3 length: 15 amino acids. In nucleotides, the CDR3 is TGTGCCAGCAGCTTGGCCGGGACTAGCGGGAGGCTCTCATACTTC. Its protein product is CASSLAGTSGRLSYF.